This T cell receptor beta chain was sequenced for a study of neurological immune-mediated disorders. V was cut by 0 bases and J by 1 base, with 13 bases left in between. CDR3 size: 17 residues. Germline assignment: CDR1 SGHDT and CDR2 YYEEEE. Using its own MiXCR run on the 5' RACE reads, TCRdb lists one record per CDR3 protein. Of tens of thousands of distinct CDR3 sequences in the sample, 3% to 4% are singletons; the top ten hold 2.2%. This clonotype was seen a few times. Sequenced material: PBMCs. This clonotype was sampled from a man aged 25 to 45 with multiple sclerosis. The genes are TRBV5-6 and TRBJ2-2; D not resolved. In nucleotides, the CDR3 is TGTGCCAGCAGCTTGGTTTACAGCTCTATGAACACCGGGGAGCTGTTTTTT. Translation: CASSLVYSSMNTGELFF.